The clone carrying this T cell receptor (beta chain) was counted ten times or more. Its cognate antigen is unknown. The CDR3 end lies 3 residues beyond the end of the read and is filled in from the germline J gene. The data stem from a study of T cell clonality in common variable immunodeficiency. Study-wide results and caveats: CVID subjects showed higher TCRbeta clonality than healthy controls. In common variable immunodeficiency, TCR beta chains reportedly carried fewer deletions and N-nucleotide insertions. T cell subpopulation sequencing would be needed to explain CVID clonality.

The CDR3 is 13 amino acids. Germline values: CDR1 DFQATT, CDR2 SNEGSKA (reference sequence). V was pared by 5 bases and J by 5 bases, with 10 bases between. Each donor provided roughly 5 to 8 ml of heparinized whole blood. Equal genomic DNA amounts from CVID and control samples were sequenced. Sequenced by immunoSEQ multiplex PCR; TCRdb stores in-frame clones only, minus some. The sample has fewer than 20,000 clones, none seen only once. Input material: peripheral blood mononuclear cells. The TCR was taken from a human donor with common variable immunodeficiency. This sequence joins TRBV20-1 and TRBJ2-6, with D hard to call. This CDR3 is CSALPLWANVLTF. Partial CDR3 DNA: TGCAGTGCTCTACCACTGTGGGCCAACGTC.